These 25 T cell receptor beta chains originate from one sample sequenced in a study of shared clonotypes between healthy human individuals. Libraries were prepared by immunoSEQ multiplex PCR; TCRdb keeps only in-frame clonotypes and omits some of them. There are a few hundred thousand clones in the sample; around 67% occur only once, and around a tenth lies in the top ten. The source material was memory CD4+ T cells sorted from blood. Documented subset: CD45RA-negative fraction. All receptors derive from a man between 25 and 39 years old in good health.

This chain connects TRBV6-5 to TRBJ2-1; tentative D call: TRBD1 (6 bases). The CDR3 contains 14 residues. Trimming pared 2 bases from V and 8 bases from J, leaving 13 bases between. Germline assignment: CDR1 MNHEY and CDR2 SVGAGI. The CDR3 DNA sequence: TGTGCCAGCAGTTACACCCCAGGGGTGGATGAGCAGTTCTTC. This sequence encodes CASSYTPGVDEQFF.

The chain carries TRBV28 and TRBJ2-1; tentative D call: TRBD2 (6 bases). Germline V lookup: CDR1 MDHEN, CDR2 SYDVKM. CDR3 length: 15 residues. The V end lost 3 bases, the J end lost 5 bases, and 14 bases lay between the germline ends. Here the CDR3 reads CASSFYAGRDNEQFF. CDR3 sequence (DNA): TGTGCCAGCAGTTTTTACGCGGGACGGGACAATGAGCAGTTCTTC.

The chain links TRBV18 to TRBJ2-3, with a weak D call TRBD2 (6 bases). V was shortened by 0 bases and J by 4 bases, with 17 bases between the two germline ends. This CDR3 has 17 amino acids. Germline-derived CDR1 and CDR2 are KGHSH and LQKENI. The CDR3 here is CASSPPIINSGPDTQYF. The CDR3 region has the DNA TGTGCCAGCTCACCACCGATCATTAACAGCGGGCCAGATACGCAGTATTTT.

The chain carries TRBV28 and TRBJ1-5; 7 nucleotides agree with TRBD1. With 6 bases clipped from V and 4 bases from J, the junction kept 9 bases outside the gene matches. The CDR3 covers 15 residues. Per germline, CDR1 MDHEN and CDR2 SYDVKM. The CDR3: CASSPRGKGNQPQHF. The CDR3 region has the DNA TGTGCCAGCAGCCCCAGGGGGAAGGGTAATCAGCCCCAGCATTTT.

V usage is TRBV6-1 and J usage is TRBJ1-3; 7 positions match TRBD1. The CDR3 length is 16 residues. Unmatched junction bases numbered 10, after V lost 4 bases and J lost 4 bases. Germline lookup yields CDR1 MNHNS and CDR2 SASEGT. The chain's CDR3 is CASSVVPGTAGNTIYF. In DNA form, the CDR3 reads TGTGCCAGCAGTGTCGTCCCCGGGACAGCAGGAAACACCATATATTTT.

The rearrangement uses TRBV28 and TRBJ1-4, with D hard to call. The CDR3 contains 16 residues. The germline gives CDR1 MDHEN, CDR2 SYDVKM. V lost 6 bases and J lost 8, with 22 bases in between. The DNA of the CDR3 is TGTGCCAGCAGCTCCCCGGGCGCACTCAAGGGAGAAAAACTGTTTTTT. Protein product: CASSSPGALKGEKLFF.

With respect to this clone: The junction does not match germline at one end; this may be a read error. The same CDR3 arises from other DNA sequences in this sample as well. The rearrangement uses TRBV18 and TRBJ1-3; 7 positions agree with TRBD1. The CDR3 loop spans 16 amino acids. The germline V gene encodes CDR1 KGHSH and CDR2 LQKENI. DNA for the CDR3: TGTGCCAGCTCACCACGCGACAGGGAGGGAGGAAACACTATATATTTT. Amino acid sequence: CASSPRDREGGNTIYF.

The V gene is TRBV5-4, the J gene TRBJ1-2, with D unclear. The CDR3 runs 15 residues. The V and J ends lost 0 bases and 8 bases respectively, with 17 bases between them. Germline-derived CDR1 and CDR2 are SGHNT and YYREEE (reference sequence). The CDR3 DNA follows: TGTGCCAGCAGCTTGGCCGAATGGACTGGTGGAGGCTACACCTTC. The encoded protein is CASSLAEWTGGGYTF. Variable domain in full (rest from reference TRBV5-4 and TRBJ1-2): ETGVTQSPTHLIKTRGQQVTLRCSSQSGHNTVSWYQQALGQGPQFIFQYYREEENGRGNFPPRFSGLQFPNYSSELNVNALELDDSALYLCASSLAEWTGGGYTFGSGTRLTVV.

This clone was counted a single time. This chain connects TRBV5-1 to TRBJ1-1; 7 bases align to TRBD1. V dropped 1 base and J dropped 4; count of bases not matched to a gene: 10. Germline lookup yields CDR1 SGHRS and CDR2 YFSETQ. CDR3 size: 16 residues. The CDR3 spells CASSLNPGGVSTEAFF. DNA for the CDR3: TGCGCCAGCAGCTTGAATCCAGGGGGGGTGAGCACTGAAGCTTTCTTT.

This chain connects TRBV7-9 to TRBJ2-1; weak D call: TRBD2 (5 bases). The V gene lost 3 bases and the J gene lost 3 bases, with 9 bases spanning the gap. CDR3 length: 14 residues. Germline V gene lookup returns CDR1 SEHNR and CDR2 FQNEAQ (reference sequence). CDR3 DNA sequence: TGTGCCAGCAGCTTTCGGGAACTCTACAATGAGCAGTTCTTC. Amino acids: CASSFRELYNEQFF.

This clone occurred a few times. This chain uses TRBV11-2 with TRBJ2-1, with 13 positions matching TRBD2. The CDR3 extends over 14 amino acids. CDR1 and CDR2 from the germline V gene are SGHAT and FQNNGV. V gave up 1 base and J gave up 14 bases; unmatched junction bases: 5. The CDR3 DNA follows: TGTGCCAGCAGCTTAGGACTAGCGGGAGGTATGGAGTTCTTC. This codes for CASSLGLAGGMEFF.

The CDR3 DNA follows: TGTGCCAGCAGTGTTGGCAGGGGCACCGGGGAGCTGTTTTTT. As protein: CASSVGRGTGELFF. V usage is TRBV2 and J usage is TRBJ2-2; D perhaps matches TRBD1 (6 bases). CDR1 is SNHLY and CDR2 is FYNNEI in the germline V gene. Trimming shortened V by 4 bases and J by 4 bases, and 10 bases separated the two germline ends. This CDR3 comprises 14 residues.

The V and J genes are TRBV6-6 and TRBJ2-1, with 7 bases lining up with TRBD2. Germline CDR1 MNHNY, CDR2 SVGAGI (reference sequence). CDR3 length equals 14 residues. V gave up 5 bases and J gave up 4 bases; unmatched junction bases: 5. The CDR3 DNA reads as TGTGCCAGCAGTGCGGGAGTTCTGTACAATGAGCAGTTCTTC. Translating gives CASSAGVLYNEQFF.

The chain employs TRBV7-3 and TRBJ2-1; unclear D gene. Germline V CDR1 and CDR2: SGHTA, FQGTGA. This CDR3 spans 12 amino acids. V was pared by 5 bases and J by 9 bases, with 11 bases between. CDR3 in amino acids: CASSPPKGEQFF. Here the CDR3 DNA reads TGTGCCAGCAGCCCCCCCAAAGGTGAGCAGTTCTTC.

In its sample, this clone was seen a few times. The rearrangement links TRBV7-2 to TRBJ2-1; 7 bases are a match to TRBD1. CDR3 length: 12 amino acids. V was clipped by 3 bases and J by 12 bases; unmatched bases: 5. Germline values: CDR1 SGHTA, CDR2 FQGNSA. CDR3 residues: CASSFRQGWQFF. As DNA, the CDR3 is TGTGCCAGCAGCTTCAGACAGGGATGGCAGTTCTTC.

This chain links TRBV7-4 with TRBJ2-7; TRBD2 might be the D (6 bases). The CDR3 spans 15 residues. The germline CDR1 and CDR2 sequences are SGHVT and SQSDAQ. V was pared by 5 bases and J by 1 base, with 15 bases between. CDR3 sequence: CASSVELAGSYEQYF. Here the CDR3 DNA reads TGTGCCAGCAGCGTAGAACTAGCAGGGTCCTACGAGCAGTACTTC.

This chain links TRBV5-4 with TRBJ2-1; TRBD1 aligns across 9 bases. The CDR3 has 15 residues. Germline V gene lookup returns CDR1 SGHNT and CDR2 YYREEE (reference sequence). The ends lost 5 bases at V and 6 bases at J; junction bases unmatched: 9. The CDR3 spells CASSYRRQGVNEQFF. The CDR3 region has the DNA TGTGCCAGCAGTTATCGTAGACAGGGGGTCAATGAGCAGTTCTTC.

The V and J genes are TRBV28 and TRBJ2-3; the D gene is possibly TRBD1 (6 bases). V dropped 5 bases and J dropped 6 bases, with 9 bases sitting between them. Germline-derived CDR1 and CDR2 are MDHEN and SYDVKM. The CDR3 length is 12 residues. In nucleotides, the CDR3 is TGTGCCAGCAGTGCGCAGGGGGATACGCAGTATTTT. It codes for CASSAQGDTQYF.

This clone occurred many times. The V call is TRBV6-1, the J call TRBJ1-5; 8 nucleotides agree with TRBD1. This CDR3 comprises 14 residues. From germline, CDR1 is MNHNS and CDR2 SASEGT. Trimming took 9 bases from V and 4 from J; bases not matched to a gene: 8. This chain's CDR3 is CASHQGAGNQPQHF. The CDR3 DNA reads as TGTGCCAGTCACCAGGGGGCAGGAAATCAGCCCCAGCATTTT.

Ten or more counts support this clone. The chain is built from TRBV10-3 and TRBJ2-1; possibly TRBD2 for D (6 bases). The germline V gene encodes CDR1 ENHRY and CDR2 SYGVKD. V lost 0 bases, J lost 1 base, and 7 bases lay in between. The CDR3 loop spans 15 amino acids. CDR3 DNA: TGTGCCATCAGTGAGTCCGGGACTTCCTACAATGAGCAGTTCTTC. This sequence encodes CAISESGTSYNEQFF.

J is TRBJ1-4 and V is TRBV2; D is ambiguous. Looked up from germline, CDR1 is SNHLY and CDR2 is FYNNEI. CDR3 length: 15 residues. V was cut by 6 bases and J by 7 bases, with 18 bases left in between. DNA of the CDR3: TGTGCCAGCAGGGCTAATCGCCTGGGTGGTGAAAAACTGTTTTTT. Its translation: CASRANRLGGEKLFF.

The rearrangement joins TRBV10-2 to TRBJ2-1; no definite D call. This CDR3 is 13 amino acids long. Germline CDR1 WSHSY, CDR2 SAAADI. V was cut by 5 bases and J by 8 bases, with 13 bases left in between. CDR3 coding DNA: TGCGCCAGCAGTCCGACTTCTAGGGATGAGCAGTTCTTC. It codes for CASSPTSRDEQFF.

The chain uses TRBV2 and TRBJ2-5; tentative D call: TRBD2 (6 bases). Germline V CDR1 and CDR2: SNHLY, FYNNEI. V was trimmed by 4 bases and J by 4 bases, leaving 22 bases between them. The CDR3 runs to 17 residues. The CDR3 nucleotides are TGTGCCAGCAGTGTCCAGGATGGGCGGGGAGGTATAGAGACCCAGTACTTC. It encodes CASSVQDGRGGIETQYF.

The V and J genes are TRBV27 and TRBJ2-7; D may be TRBD1 (5 bases). Looked up from germline, CDR1 is MNHEY and CDR2 is SMNVEV (reference sequence). The CDR3 loop spans 15 amino acids. V lost 2 bases and J lost 4, with 15 bases in between. CDR3 loop: CASSLNAGLGYEQYF. In DNA, the CDR3 is TGTGCCAGCAGTTTAAATGCAGGGCTAGGGTACGAGCAGTACTTC.

V is TRBV7-9 and J is TRBJ2-2, with TRBD2 matching 9 bases. The ends lost 5 bases at V and 5 bases at J; junction bases unmatched: 3. Germline V gives CDR1 SEHNR, CDR2 FQNEAQ (reference sequence). The length of the CDR3 is 14 residues. The CDR3 reads CASSRSGGTGELFF. The CDR3 DNA is TGTGCCAGCAGCCGTAGCGGGGGAACCGGGGAGCTGTTTTTT.